A selection of T cell receptor beta chains follows, all from one sample in a study of liver allograft versus peripheral blood T cells. TCRdb fed the reads into MiXCR, producing one record per CDR3 protein. The table records some 6,100 distinct CDR3 sequences, 15% to 20% of them present only once. Receptor source: a human patient who had a liver transplant. The T cells may partly be graft donor cells. The CDR3 runs from the conserved cysteine through the conserved F or W. A D gene is named only where the DNA matches it firmly. Only part of the rows carry a size: once, few, many, or a class if the clone is expanded.

CDR3 | DNA | V | size | J | D
CASSLAGGFNYGYTF | TGTGCCAGCAGCCTTGCAGGGGGATTTAACTATGGCTACACCTTC | TRBV12-3/TRBV12-4 | - | TRBJ1-2 | TRBD1
CASSLGAANTEAFF | TGTGCCAGCAGCTTGGGGGCGGCGAACACTGAAGCTTTCTTT | TRBV11-3 | once | TRBJ1-1 | -
CASSLGRGGTYEQYF | TGTGCCAGCAGTTTAGGGCGGGGGGGGACCTACGAGCAGTACTTC | TRBV12-3/TRBV12-4 | few | TRBJ2-7 | TRBD2
CSAPPGANQPQHF | TGCAGTGCCCCGCCGGGGGCCAATCAGCCCCAGCATTTT | TRBV20-1 | - | TRBJ1-5 | -
CASSPSRQEISSYGYTF | TGTGCCAGCAGCCCAAGTCGACAGGAAATATCTTCCTATGGCTACACCTTC | TRBV6-1 | medium-sized | TRBJ1-2 | -
CSARTGVDYGYTF | TGCAGTGCTAGAACCGGGGTCGACTATGGCTACACCTTC | TRBV20-1 | - | TRBJ1-2 | -
CASSFEARTDTQYF | TGTGCCAGCAGCTTCGAGGCACGCACAGATACGCAGTATTTT | TRBV7-9 | medium-sized | TRBJ2-3 | -
CASSSSGYGADTEAFF | TGTGCCAGCAGCTCATCAGGATACGGTGCGGACACTGAAGCTTTCTTT | TRBV5-6 | - | TRBJ1-1 | -
CASSKGGKGEAFF | TGTGCCAGTAGCAAAGGGGGAAAAGGTGAAGCTTTCTTT | TRBV19 | many | TRBJ1-1 | -
CASSVGTGSYEQFF | TGTGCCAGCAGCGTAGGGACAGGGAGCTATGAGCAGTTCTTC | TRBV9 | few | TRBJ2-1 | TRBD1
CAISGRGSYNEQFF | TGTGCCATCAGTGGTCGAGGGTCCTACAATGAGCAGTTCTTC | TRBV10-3 | medium-sized | TRBJ2-1 | -
CASSEGTGTEAFF | TGTGCCAGCAGTGAAGGGACGGGGACTGAAGCTTTCTTT | TRBV6-1 | many | TRBJ1-1 | -
CASSLGGVGQPQHF | TGTGCCAGCAGCTTGGGAGGGGTTGGACAGCCCCAGCATTTT | TRBV7-9 | - | TRBJ1-5 | -
CASSYRQGIYTEAFF | TGTGCCAGCAGTTACCGACAGGGGATTTACACTGAAGCTTTCTTT | TRBV6-5 | many | TRBJ1-1 | TRBD1
CASSPRKNYGYTF | TGTGCCAGTAGCCCCAGGAAAAACTATGGCTACACCTTC | TRBV19 | many | TRBJ1-2 | -
CASSPPTGLYQETQYF | TGTGCCAGCAGCCCTCCGACAGGGCTATACCAAGAGACCCAGTACTTC | TRBV7-9 | many | TRBJ2-5 | TRBD1
CASGLQTPLSPLHF | TGTGCCAGCGGATTACAGACGCCCCTTTCACCCCTCCACTTT | TRBV6-5 | few | TRBJ1-6 | -
CASSPLRTSGDNEQFF | TGTGCCAGCTCACCCCTCCGGACTAGCGGGGACAATGAGCAGTTCTTC | TRBV18 | few | TRBJ2-1 | TRBD2
CASSSPGGGMNTEAFF | TGTGCCAGTAGTTCCCCAGGGGGGGGAATGAACACTGAAGCTTTCTTT | TRBV19 | many | TRBJ1-1 | TRBD1
CASSLGRNQPQHF | TGTGCCAGCAGCTTAGGACGCAATCAGCCCCAGCATTTT | TRBV11-2 | - | TRBJ1-5 | -
CASSSWGDFNEKLFF | TGTGCCAGCAGCTCCTGGGGGGACTTTAATGAAAAACTGTTTTTT | TRBV13 | medium-sized | TRBJ1-4 | -
CASSFEQARIAF | TGTGCCAGCAGCTTCGAGCAGGCAAGAATCGCCTTC | TRBV11-2 | - | TRBJ1-2 | -
CASSSLQGGPNPYGYTF | TGTGCCAGCAGTTCCCTACAGGGAGGCCCGAACCCTTATGGCTACACCTTC | TRBV27 | many | TRBJ1-2 | -
CASSPRGSGEQYF | TGTGCCAGCAGCCCACGGGGGTCTGGCGAGCAGTACTTC | TRBV14 | - | TRBJ2-7 | -
CASSLRWNTEAFF | TGTGCCAGCAGTTTGAGGTGGAACACTGAAGCTTTCTTT | TRBV6-6 | many | TRBJ1-1 | -
CASSIYGYTEAFF | TGTGCCAGTAGTATTTACGGATACACTGAAGCTTTCTTT | TRBV19 | many | TRBJ1-1 | -
CASSYAPGQGLNEQFF | TGTGCCAGCAGTTACGCCCCAGGACAAGGCCTAAATGAGCAGTTCTTC | TRBV6-5 | many | TRBJ2-1 | -
CASSIVGYSYQPQHF | TGTGCCAGTAGTATAGTAGGCTATAGCTATCAGCCCCAGCATTTT | TRBV19 | - | TRBJ1-5 | -
CASSPGAYGELFF | TGTGCCAGCAGTCCGGGGGCATACGGGGAGCTGTTTTTT | TRBV27 | many | TRBJ2-2 | -
CASSEGLFYEQYF | TGTGCCAGCAGTGAGGGACTGTTCTACGAGCAGTACTTC | TRBV25-1 | - | TRBJ2-7 | -
CASSPGVAAVETQYF | TGTGCCAGCTCACCAGGGGTAGCGGCCGTAGAGACCCAGTACTTC | TRBV18 | many | TRBJ2-5 | -
CAISESSQGLNEQYF | TGTGCCATCAGTGAGTCCTCCCAGGGACTAAACGAGCAGTACTTC | TRBV10-3 | few | TRBJ2-7 | TRBD2
CASMDREGSYEQYF | TGTGCCAGCATGGACAGGGAAGGGTCCTACGAGCAGTACTTC | TRBV6-2/TRBV6-3 | many | TRBJ2-7 | TRBD1
CASSPLDRGPLYEQYF | TGTGCCAGCTCACCTCTCGACAGGGGGCCCCTCTACGAGCAGTACTTC | TRBV18 | medium-sized | TRBJ2-7 | TRBD1
CASSLPGDTEAFF | TGTGCCAGCAGTCTACCGGGGGACACTGAAGCTTTCTTT | TRBV6-5 | many | TRBJ1-1 | -
CASSEIWGNTEAFF | TGTGCCAGCAGTGAGATATGGGGAAACACTGAAGCTTTCTTT | TRBV6-1 | medium-sized | TRBJ1-1 | -
CASSYSRTEAFF | TGTGCCAGCAGTTACTCGAGAACAGAAGCTTTCTTT | TRBV6-5 | - | TRBJ1-1 | -
CSVVGHLRGTEAFF | TGCAGCGTTGTAGGACACCTTCGGGGCACTGAAGCTTTCTTT | TRBV29-1 | medium-sized | TRBJ1-1 | -
CASSLKGTPAGYNEQFF | TGTGCCAGCAGCTTAAAGGGAACACCCGCGGGGTACAATGAGCAGTTCTTC | TRBV7-9 | - | TRBJ2-1 | -
CASSFGGSNQPQHF | TGTGCCAGCAGTTTCGGGGGAAGCAATCAGCCCCAGCATTTT | TRBV27 | - | TRBJ1-5 | -
CASSYSLGWDAFF | TGTGCCAGCAGTTACTCGTTGGGATGGGATGCTTTCTTT | TRBV6-2/TRBV6-3 | many | TRBJ1-1 | -
CASSTSRLFTMNTEAFF | TGTGCCAGTAGTACCTCACGCCTATTTACTATGAACACTGAAGCTTTCTTT | TRBV19 | - | TRBJ1-1 | -
CATSAGTGRLTF | TGTGCCACCTCGGCCGGGACAGGGAGGCTCACCTTC | TRBV24-1 | - | TRBJ1-2 | TRBD1
CASSLVGPAEGYTF | TGTGCCAGCAGCTTAGTAGGGCCAGCGGAGGGCTACACCTTC | TRBV11-2 | - | TRBJ1-2 | -